Presented here are 19 T cell receptor beta chains from one specimen sequenced in a study of CD8+ T cells in alopecia areata. Treatment indicated: oral pan-JAK inhibitor, 5-10 mg twice daily. In each case, RNA was isolated and then reverse transcribed into cDNA as the sequencing template. Sequencing was performed with immunoSEQ multiplex PCR; in TCRdb, only in-frame clones are kept and a portion is missing. The profile shows about 210,000 clones, over 60% of them singletons. This specimen was CD4+ T cells sorted from blood, taken at week 4, from a patient treated with tofacitinib. These receptors originate from a human donor with alopecia areata.

This clone was seen just once. V is TRBV19 and J is TRBJ1-2; no clear D. The CDR3 covers 12 residues. CDR1 is LNHDA, CDR2 SQIVND, per germline (reference sequence). V lost 5 bases, J lost 4 bases, and 8 bases lay in between. CDR3 region: CASSPAGYGYTF. CDR3 nucleotides: TGTGCCAGTAGTCCGGCGGGCTATGGCTACACCTTC.

The chain recombines TRBV13 with TRBJ2-2, with D perhaps matching TRBD2 (6 bases). V lost 5 bases to trimming and J lost 3 bases, with 10 bases between them. This CDR3 has 14 residues. The V gene's germline CDR1 is PRHDT and CDR2 FYEKMQ (reference sequence). This chain's CDR3 is CASSKGRHTGELFF. For the CDR3, the DNA is TGTGCCAGCAGCAAGGGGAGGCACACCGGGGAGCTGTTTTTT.

V and J are TRBV5-6 and TRBJ2-3; 11 positions agree with TRBD2. Losses at the gene ends were 5 bases for V and 1 base for J; bases not matched to a gene: 9. Germline CDR1 SGHDT, CDR2 YYEEEE. The CDR3 is 17 amino acids. The CDR3 loop is CASSRRASGGRTDTQYF. CDR3 coding DNA: TGTGCCAGCAGTCGGAGGGCTAGCGGGGGGCGCACAGATACGCAGTATTTT. Looking up the rest from reference TRBV5-6 and TRBJ2-3 gives the full variable domain: DAGVTQSPTHLIKTRGQQVTLRCSPKSGHDTVSWYQQALGQGPQFIFQYYEEEERQRGNFPDRFSGHQFPNYSSELNVNALLLGDSALYLCASSRRASGGRTDTQYFGPGTRLTVL.

The genes are TRBV6-5 and TRBJ2-2, with 8 nucleotides matching TRBD2. The CDR3 runs to 14 residues. V lost 6 bases to trimming and J lost 1 base; unmatched junction nucleotides: 1. Germline V gene lookup returns CDR1 MNHEY and CDR2 SVGAGI. The CDR3 spells CASRLAVNTGELFF. The CDR3 DNA sequence: TGTGCCAGCAGACTAGCGGTGAACACCGGGGAGCTGTTTTTT.

The rearrangement links TRBV29-1 to TRBJ2-3; D might be TRBD1 (5 bases). Trimming removed 6 bases at V and 2 bases at J, with 15 bases between. The germline CDR1 and CDR2 sequences are SQVTM and ANQGSEA. CDR3 length equals 14 residues. The CDR3 is CSVVGQGYTDTQYF. The CDR3 bases are TGCAGCGTCGTGGGGCAGGGATACACAGATACGCAGTATTTT.

This sequence joins TRBV7-9 and TRBJ2-5, with D possibly matching TRBD2 (6 bases). The V end was cut by 5 bases, the J end by 5 bases, with 18 bases between. The CDR3 sequence is 15 residues long. Germline V CDR1 and CDR2: SEHNR, FQNEAQ (reference sequence). The CDR3 spells CASSPVRGVRETQYF. Here the CDR3 DNA reads TGTGCCAGCAGCCCGGTACGCGGGGTTCGGGAGACCCAGTACTTC.

This clone appeared a few times. The gene calls are TRBV7-2 and TRBJ2-5; D is perhaps TRBD1 or TRBD2 (6 bases each). CDR3 length: 16 residues. The ends were cut back, 5 bases at V and 5 bases at J, with 21 bases in the middle. CDR1 and CDR2 (germline): SGHTA, FQGNSA. The CDR3 reads CASSPRGGTRSETQYF. The CDR3 DNA sequence: TGTGCCAGCAGCCCGCGAGGCGGGACAAGAAGCGAGACCCAGTACTTC.

A remark on this clone: Other DNA sequences within the sample encode an identical CDR3. The rearrangement links TRBV5-6 to TRBJ2-7; D not certain. Trimming removed 3 bases at V and 3 bases at J, with 4 bases between. Germline CDR1 SGHDT, CDR2 YYEEEE. CDR3 length equals 11 residues. CDR3 region: CASSSSYEQYF. The CDR3 DNA follows: TGTGCCAGCAGCTCAAGCTACGAGCAGTACTTC. The variable domain in full, completed from reference TRBV5-6 and TRBJ2-7, reads DAGVTQSPTHLIKTRGQQVTLRCSPKSGHDTVSWYQQALGQGPQFIFQYYEEEERQRGNFPDRFSGHQFPNYSSELNVNALLLGDSALYLCASSSSYEQYFGPGTRLTVT.

V and J are TRBV6-5 and TRBJ2-3, with a tentative D call TRBD1 (5 bases). The CDR3 contains 12 residues. V lost 4 bases and J lost 5, with 7 bases in between. In germline, CDR1 is MNHEY, CDR2 SVGAGI. Here the CDR3 DNA reads TGTGCCAGCAGTTCCACAGGAGATACGCAGTATTTT. This sequence encodes CASSSTGDTQYF.

This chain uses TRBV9 with TRBJ1-5, with D possibly matching TRBD1 (5 bases). Germline lookup yields CDR1 SGDLS and CDR2 YYNGEE. CDR3 length equals 15 residues. The germline V and J ends were trimmed by 4 bases and 0 bases, with 11 bases remaining between them. The CDR3, as DNA: TGTGCCAGCAGCCCCCAGGGCTATAGCAATCAGCCCCAGCATTTT. This codes for CASSPQGYSNQPQHF. The complete variable domain, with remaining parts taken from reference TRBV9 and TRBJ1-5, reads DSGVTQTPKHLITATGQRVTLRCSPRSGDLSVYWYQQSLDQGLQFLIQYYNGEERAKGNILERFSAQQFPDLHSELNLSSLELGDSALYFCASSPQGYSNQPQHFGDGTRLSIL.

V is TRBV29-1 and J is TRBJ2-5, with D perhaps matching TRBD1 or TRBD2 (5 bases each). Trimming took off 2 bases at V and 5 bases at J, with 24 bases between the two ends. Germline loops: CDR1 SQVTM, CDR2 ANQGSEA. The CDR3 is 17 residues long. The CDR3: CSVETREGRGRGETQYF. As DNA, the CDR3 is TGCAGCGTTGAAACCCGTGAGGGACGTGGAAGGGGCGAGACCCAGTACTTC.

This clone turned up a few times. The chain has TRBV27 and TRBJ1-6; 10 positions match TRBD1. CDR3 length equals 15 residues. Germline V lookup: CDR1 MNHEY, CDR2 SMNVEV (reference sequence). Unmatched junction bases numbered 7, after V lost 5 bases and J lost 9 bases. CDR3 loop: CASSAGQGTLSPLHF. CDR3 nucleotide sequence: TGTGCCAGCAGTGCGGGACAGGGGACCCTTTCACCCCTCCACTTT.

This clone was seen a handful of times. J is TRBJ2-1 and V is TRBV5-1, with 7 bases lining up with TRBD2. This CDR3 contains 15 residues. Germline V gene lookup returns CDR1 SGHRS and CDR2 YFSETQ. With 1 base clipped from V and 7 bases from J, the junction kept 8 bases outside the gene matches. CDR3 loop: CASSLTGGKVNEQFF. The CDR3 DNA sequence: TGCGCCAGCAGCTTGACCGGGGGGAAGGTTAATGAGCAGTTCTTC.

J is TRBJ1-2 and V is TRBV7-9; D may be TRBD1 (6 bases). This CDR3 is 14 amino acids long. V was clipped by 1 base and J by 6 bases, with 12 bases between them. In germline, CDR1 is SEHNR, CDR2 FQNEAQ (reference sequence). CDR3 sequence reads: CASSLDARGDGYTF. The CDR3 nucleotides are TGTGCCAGCAGCTTAGATGCCAGGGGCGATGGCTACACCTTC.

The CDR3 region is CASSPHRTGRLDEQYF. As DNA, the CDR3 is TGTGCCAGCAGTCCTCATCGGACGGGGAGGTTGGACGAGCAGTACTTC. This sequence joins TRBV25-1 and TRBJ2-7; TRBD2 might be the D (6 bases). The CDR3 contains 16 residues. Deletions cut 5 bases from V and 5 bases from J, with 22 bases between. Germline V gene lookup returns CDR1 MGHDK and CDR2 SYGVNS.

This clone was seen a handful of times. The chain is built from TRBV18 and TRBJ1-2, with TRBD1 matching 7 bases. The CDR3 is 13 residues long. The junction had 2 bases not matched to a gene; V was cut back by 3 bases and J by 4 bases. CDR1 KGHSH and CDR2 LQKENI come from the germline V gene. CDR3 sequence: CASSPRDSYGYTF. The CDR3 DNA reads TGTGCCAGCTCACCTCGGGACAGCTATGGCTACACCTTC.

At least ten counts were recorded for this clone. The J gene is TRBJ1-3, the V gene TRBV21-1. TRBV21-1 has pseudogene status. The CDR3 length is 14 residues. The CDR3 region has the DNA TGTGCCAGAGCGTGTATGGCCGCAGGAAACACCATATATTTT. It encodes CARACMAAGNTIYF.

V is TRBV29-1 and J is TRBJ2-7; tentatively, D is TRBD2 (6 bases). The V end lost 7 bases, the J end lost 6 bases, and 22 bases lay between the germline ends. The CDR3 runs 14 residues. Per the germline V gene, CDR1 is SQVTM and CDR2 is ANQGSEA. DNA for the CDR3: TGCAGCGCGACCCGGGGCATAGGAGGGCGCGAGCAGTACTTC. Residues: CSATRGIGGREQYF.

The V gene is TRBV29-1, the J gene TRBJ2-7; 11 nucleotides match TRBD2. The ends lost 6 bases at V and 0 bases at J; junction bases unmatched: 4. The CDR3 is 14 residues long. Germline assignment: CDR1 SQVTM and CDR2 ANQGSEA. The CDR3 protein is CSVVLAGGSYEQYF. The CDR3 nucleotides read TGCAGCGTGGTCCTAGCGGGGGGCTCCTACGAGCAGTACTTC.